This TCR beta chain stems from a study of T cells in Graves' hyperthyroidism and ophthalmopathy. Study results and limitations: Median prediction lead before ophthalmopathy onset was roughly 6 months with the model.

RNA transcripts provided the source from which TCR beta CDR3 regions were amplified. HTBI primers were employed in a first-round RT-PCR of the TCR CDR3. TCRdb used MiXCR to reprocess the multiplex PCR reads, holding one entry per CDR3 protein. The data contain 350,000 to 400,000 distinct CDR3 sequences, about 15% of them singletons. Germline loops: CDR1 SGHKS, CDR2 YYEKEE (reference sequence). V was clipped by 2 bases and J by 5 bases; unmatched bases: 10. The CDR3 covers 17 residues. Every diagnosis used clinical symptoms, serum thyroxine and TRAb, thyroid ultrasound and orbital computed tomography. This clonotype was seen many times. Its specificity is unknown.

This receptor was identified in a woman aged 60-75 years with Graves' hyperthyroidism. Sequenced sample: blood. J is TRBJ2-7 and V is TRBV5-5, with 13 bases lining up with TRBD2. DNA of the CDR3: TGTGCCAGCAGCTTCGGACTAGCGGGAGATATGGGGCACGAGCAGTACTTC. This encodes CASSFGLAGDMGHEQYF.